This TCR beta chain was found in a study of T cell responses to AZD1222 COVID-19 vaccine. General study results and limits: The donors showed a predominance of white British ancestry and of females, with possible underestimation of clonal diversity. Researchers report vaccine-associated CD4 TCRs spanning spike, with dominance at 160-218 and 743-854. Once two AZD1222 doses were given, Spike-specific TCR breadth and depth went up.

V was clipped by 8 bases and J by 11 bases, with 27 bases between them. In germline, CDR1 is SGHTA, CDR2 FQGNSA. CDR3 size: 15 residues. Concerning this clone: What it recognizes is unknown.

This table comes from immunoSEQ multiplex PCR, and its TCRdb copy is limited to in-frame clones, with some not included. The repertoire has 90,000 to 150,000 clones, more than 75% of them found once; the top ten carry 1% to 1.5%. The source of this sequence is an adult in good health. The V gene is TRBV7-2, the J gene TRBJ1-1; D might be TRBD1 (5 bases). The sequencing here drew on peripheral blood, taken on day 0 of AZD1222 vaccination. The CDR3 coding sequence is TGTGCCAGCTTGCAGTGGGGTAACACGGCGAAGGGGGCTTTCTTT. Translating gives CASLQWGNTAKGAFF.